A selection of T cell receptor beta chains follows, all from one sample in a study of blood T cell repertoires in COVID-19. Assay: immunoSEQ multiplex PCR; the TCRdb copy retains only in-frame clones and omits some. This table has roughly 190,000 clones, around 82% appearing once. Sequencing was carried out using PBMCs or T cells enriched from blood (not recorded which). The receptors come from a woman aged 60-75 years with acute COVID-19. Both conserved end residues are part of each CDR3. The order of the fields is J gene, clone size, D gene, V gene, CDR3 DNA, CDR3 protein. D genes are given only for firm matches. A clone size is listed for some rows: how often the clone was seen (once, few, many), or a class if it is expanded.

J gene: TRBJ2-5; clone size: NA; D gene: TRBD2; V gene: TRBV5-4; CDR3 DNA: TGTGCCAGCAGCCGGACTAGCGGCCAAGAGACCCAGTACTTC; CDR3 protein: CASSRTSGQETQYF
J gene: TRBJ2-1; clone size: NA; D gene: TRBD2; V gene: TRBV24-1; CDR3 DNA: TGTGCCACCAGTGATTTTTGGGGGAGGGCCACCAATGAGCAGTTCTTC; CDR3 protein: CATSDFWGRATNEQFF
J gene: TRBJ1-2; clone size: NA; D gene: TRBD1; V gene: TRBV28; CDR3 DNA: TGTGCCAGCAGCCGAGGACAGGGCAGGGATGGCTACACCTTC; CDR3 protein: CASSRGQGRDGYTF
J gene: TRBJ2-3; clone size: few; D gene: TRBD2; V gene: TRBV2; CDR3 DNA: TGTGCCAGCATAGTACTGCGGGAGGGCTCCACAGATACGCAGTATTTT; CDR3 protein: CASIVLREGSTDTQYF
J gene: TRBJ2-4; clone size: once; D gene: TRBD1; V gene: TRBV6-1; CDR3 DNA: TGTGCCAGCAGTGAACGGCAGGGGGTGGATTACATTCAGTACTTC; CDR3 protein: CASSERQGVDYIQYF
J gene: TRBJ1-2; clone size: few; D gene: NA; V gene: TRBV5-1; CDR3 DNA: TGCGCCAGCAGCTTGGATCGGCGGGGGAACTATGGCTACACCTTC; CDR3 protein: CASSLDRRGNYGYTF
J gene: TRBJ1-1; clone size: NA; D gene: NA; V gene: TRBV3-1/TRBV3-2; CDR3 DNA: TGTGCCAGCAGCCAAGTCGGTCAGAACACTGAAGCTTTCTTT; CDR3 protein: CASSQVGQNTEAFF
J gene: TRBJ1-3; clone size: NA; D gene: NA; V gene: TRBV7-2; CDR3 DNA: TGTGCCAGCAGTCGACAGGTCTCTGGAAACACCATATATTTT; CDR3 protein: CASSRQVSGNTIYF
J gene: TRBJ1-3; clone size: NA; D gene: NA; V gene: TRBV3-1/TRBV3-2; CDR3 DNA: TGTGCCAGCAGTATGTTCTCTGGAAACACCATATATTTT; CDR3 protein: CASSMFSGNTIYF
J gene: TRBJ1-1; clone size: NA; D gene: NA; V gene: TRBV24-1; CDR3 DNA: TGTGCCACCAGTGAGACAGGTTTGAACACTGAAGCTTTCTTT; CDR3 protein: CATSETGLNTEAFF
J gene: TRBJ1-1; clone size: NA; D gene: TRBD1; V gene: TRBV7-2; CDR3 DNA: TGTGCCAGCAGCTTTACGGGACAGGGTGTTTCAGCTTTCTTT; CDR3 protein: CASSFTGQGVSAFF
J gene: TRBJ1-5; clone size: once; D gene: NA; V gene: TRBV7-2; CDR3 DNA: TGTGCCAGCAGCTTAGGCGGGGTGAGGGAGCCCCAGCATTTT; CDR3 protein: CASSLGGVREPQHF
J gene: TRBJ2-3; clone size: NA; D gene: NA; V gene: TRBV4-3; CDR3 DNA: TGCGCCAGCAGCCAAGAAATCAGGGGCCAGGGGGATACGCAGTATTTT; CDR3 protein: CASSQEIRGQGDTQYF
J gene: TRBJ2-1; clone size: NA; D gene: NA; V gene: TRBV5-1; CDR3 DNA: TGCGCCAGCAGCCTGTCACTAGAGAGGCAGTTCTTC; CDR3 protein: CASSLSLERQFF
J gene: TRBJ1-1; clone size: NA; D gene: TRBD1; V gene: TRBV12-3/TRBV12-4; CDR3 DNA: TGTGCCAGCAGACCCGGGACAGGTTCCCCAGCTTTCTTT; CDR3 protein: CASRPGTGSPAFF
J gene: TRBJ2-7; clone size: NA; D gene: NA; V gene: TRBV29-1; CDR3 DNA: TGCAGCGTTGAAGTGGCACAGACCTACGAGCAGTACTTC; CDR3 protein: CSVEVAQTYEQYF
J gene: TRBJ2-2; clone size: NA; D gene: NA; V gene: TRBV9; CDR3 DNA: TGTGCCAGCAGCGTAGGGGCTTCCGCGAACACCGGGGAGCTGTTTTTT; CDR3 protein: CASSVGASANTGELFF
J gene: TRBJ1-2; clone size: NA; D gene: NA; V gene: TRBV7-6; CDR3 DNA: TGTGCCAGCAGCTTAGGGCCAGGGGATGGCTACACCTTC; CDR3 protein: CASSLGPGDGYTF
J gene: TRBJ2-5; clone size: NA; D gene: TRBD1; V gene: TRBV28; CDR3 DNA: TGTGCCAGCAGTTCCCTCGGACAGGGGCAAGAGACCCAGTACTTC; CDR3 protein: CASSSLGQGQETQYF
J gene: TRBJ2-1; clone size: NA; D gene: TRBD2; V gene: TRBV4-3; CDR3 DNA: TGCGCCAGCAGCCAAGCGGCTAGCGGGGGTTCATACAATGAGCAGTTCTTC; CDR3 protein: CASSQAASGGSYNEQFF
J gene: TRBJ2-1; clone size: NA; D gene: TRBD1; V gene: TRBV7-2; CDR3 DNA: TGTGCCAGCAGCCATTCGGGACAGGACTACAATGAGCAGTTCTTC; CDR3 protein: CASSHSGQDYNEQFF
J gene: TRBJ2-1; clone size: NA; D gene: NA; V gene: TRBV7-2; CDR3 DNA: TGTGCCAGCAGCGTGGAGGGAAGGAGCAATGAGCAGTTCTTC; CDR3 protein: CASSVEGRSNEQFF
J gene: TRBJ2-7; clone size: NA; D gene: NA; V gene: TRBV5-1; CDR3 DNA: TGCGCCAGCAGCTTGGAACAGGGATACGAGCAGTACTTC; CDR3 protein: CASSLEQGYEQYF
J gene: TRBJ1-5; clone size: NA; D gene: TRBD1; V gene: TRBV6-2/TRBV6-3; CDR3 DNA: TGTGCCAGCAGTAACACCAGGGGGGTAAGCAATCAGCCCCAGCATTTT; CDR3 protein: CASSNTRGVSNQPQHF
J gene: TRBJ2-3; clone size: NA; D gene: TRBD2; V gene: TRBV10-1; CDR3 DNA: TGCGCCAGCAGCCAGGGACTAGCGGTCACAGATACGCAGTATTTT; CDR3 protein: CASSQGLAVTDTQYF
J gene: TRBJ2-4; clone size: NA; D gene: NA; V gene: TRBV18; CDR3 DNA: TGTGCCAGCTCACCGGGGGCCGCGCTAGCCAAAAACATTCAGTACTTC; CDR3 protein: CASSPGAALAKNIQYF
J gene: TRBJ1-5; clone size: NA; D gene: NA; V gene: TRBV19; CDR3 DNA: TGTGCCACCCGGGGAGGCTATAGCAATCAGCCCCAGCATTTT; CDR3 protein: CATRGGYSNQPQHF
J gene: TRBJ1-4; clone size: NA; D gene: NA; V gene: TRBV15; CDR3 DNA: TGTGCCACCAGCAGAGATTCGGGATATGGGAAACTGTTTTTT; CDR3 protein: CATSRDSGYGKLFF
J gene: TRBJ2-3; clone size: NA; D gene: NA; V gene: TRBV28; CDR3 DNA: TGTGCCAGCAGTTTGGACTTTAGGGATACGCAGTATTTT; CDR3 protein: CASSLDFRDTQYF
J gene: TRBJ2-1; clone size: NA; D gene: TRBD1; V gene: TRBV27; CDR3 DNA: TGTGCCAGCAGTTCCTCCGGGACAGGTATAGTCCCGTTCTTC; CDR3 protein: CASSSSGTGIVPFF
J gene: TRBJ2-3; clone size: NA; D gene: TRBD2; V gene: TRBV3-1/TRBV3-2; CDR3 DNA: TGTGCCAGCAGCCAAGATTCCGCGGGAGGTCATAATACGCAGTATTTT; CDR3 protein: CASSQDSAGGHNTQYF
J gene: TRBJ2-3; clone size: NA; D gene: TRBD2; V gene: TRBV2; CDR3 DNA: TGTGCCAGCAACCGACGGTCTAGCGGGCTAGAACGTACGCAGTATTTT; CDR3 protein: CASNRRSSGLERTQYF
J gene: TRBJ1-2; clone size: NA; D gene: TRBD1; V gene: TRBV11-2; CDR3 DNA: TGTGCCAGCAGCACCCGACTGGGACAGGGGGTTAATGGCTACACCTTC; CDR3 protein: CASSTRLGQGVNGYTF
J gene: TRBJ1-5; clone size: NA; D gene: TRBD1; V gene: TRBV19; CDR3 DNA: TGTGCCAGTAGTATGAGGTCGGGCGGGGACAGGGGCAATCAGCCCCAGCATTTT; CDR3 protein: CASSMRSGGDRGNQPQHF
J gene: TRBJ2-7; clone size: NA; D gene: TRBD2; V gene: TRBV5-6; CDR3 DNA: TGTGCCAGCAGGGACAATCTCGCGGGGGTTTGGTACGAGCAGTACTTC; CDR3 protein: CASRDNLAGVWYEQYF
J gene: TRBJ1-5; clone size: NA; D gene: NA; V gene: TRBV5-5; CDR3 DNA: TGTGCCAGCAGCAACCACGGACAGCAGCCCCAGCATTTT; CDR3 protein: CASSNHGQQPQHF